Sequencing of this T cell receptor (beta chain) was carried out in a study of PD-L1 blockade in urothelial cancer. Across the study: Patients arrived having already received 0 to 3 prior chemotherapy regimens. Samples of blood were analyzed 3 weeks (second dose) and 6 weeks after treatment start. T cell content in blood samples showed a median of around 150,000.

Generated by immunoSEQ multiplex PCR, the TCRdb table keeps only in-frame clones and is missing some. In the table there are roughly 40,000 clones, approximately 77% of which are singletons. The specimen comprised PBMCs, sampled around atezolizumab (anti-PD-L1) treatment. The TCR sequence derives from a man between 70 and 80 years old with urothelial cancer.

The CDR3 loop is CASSTGTSGINEQFF. The CDR3 nucleotides are TGTGCCAGTAGTACCGGGACTAGCGGGATCAATGAGCAGTTCTTC. The genes are TRBV19 and TRBJ2-1; TRBD2 aligns across 13 bases. Germline CDR1 LNHDA, CDR2 SQIVND (reference sequence). This CDR3 region has 15 residues. Trimming cost V 4 bases and J 6 bases; bases outside gene matches: 3.